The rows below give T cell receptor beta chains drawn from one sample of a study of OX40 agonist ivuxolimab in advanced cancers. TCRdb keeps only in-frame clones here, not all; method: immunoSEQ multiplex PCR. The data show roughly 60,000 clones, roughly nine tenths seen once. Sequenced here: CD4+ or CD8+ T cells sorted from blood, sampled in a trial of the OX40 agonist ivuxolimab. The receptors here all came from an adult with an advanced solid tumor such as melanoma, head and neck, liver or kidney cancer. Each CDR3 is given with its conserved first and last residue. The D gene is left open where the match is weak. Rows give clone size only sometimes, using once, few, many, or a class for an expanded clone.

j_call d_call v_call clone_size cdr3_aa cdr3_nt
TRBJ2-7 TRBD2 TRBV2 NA CASSEVLAGEGQYF TGTGCCAGCAGTGAGGTACTAGCGGGAGAAGGGCAGTACTTC
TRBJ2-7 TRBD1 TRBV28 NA CASSRPTGGLNEQYF TGTGCCAGCAGTCGCCCGACAGGGGGTTTGAACGAGCAGTACTTC
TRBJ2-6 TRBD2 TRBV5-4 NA CASSPGGGALGANVLTF TGTGCCAGCAGCCCGGGAGGGGGGGCGCTGGGGGCCAACGTCCTGACTTTC
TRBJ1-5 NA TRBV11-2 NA CASSLAGDQPQHF TGTGCCAGCAGCTTAGCCGGGGATCAGCCCCAGCATTTT
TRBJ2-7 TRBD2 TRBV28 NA CASSLLSSGAYEQYF TGTGCCAGCAGTTTATTATCGAGCGGGGCTTACGAGCAGTACTTC
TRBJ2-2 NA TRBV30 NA CAWSGGADTGELFF TGTGCCTGGAGTGGGGGGGCGGACACCGGGGAGCTGTTTTTT
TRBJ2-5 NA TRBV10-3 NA CAISEGQDETQYF TGTGCCATCAGTGAAGGGCAGGACGAGACCCAGTACTTC
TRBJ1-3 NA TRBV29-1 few CSAQTDGNTIYF TGCAGCGCTCAAACTGATGGAAACACCATATATTTT
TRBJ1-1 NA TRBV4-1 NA CASSQVGRSDTEAFF TGCGCCAGCAGCCAAGTCGGCCGGTCGGACACTGAAGCTTTCTTT
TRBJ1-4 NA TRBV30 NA CAWGPGVEKLFF TGTGCCTGGGGACCGGGGGTTGAAAAACTGTTTTTT
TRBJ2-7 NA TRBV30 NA CAWSAGGAGYEQYF TGTGCCTGGAGTGCTGGGGGGGCGGGCTACGAGCAGTACTTC
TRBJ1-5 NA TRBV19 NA CASSIEGLGNQPQHF TGTGCCAGTAGTATTGAGGGCCTTGGAAATCAGCCCCAGCATTTT
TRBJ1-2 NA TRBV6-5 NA CASSPDRIYGYTF TGTGCCAGCAGCCCCGACAGAATCTATGGCTACACCTTC
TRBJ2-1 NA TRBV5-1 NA CASSLTLGDEQFF TGCGCCAGCAGCCTAACACTCGGCGATGAGCAGTTCTTC
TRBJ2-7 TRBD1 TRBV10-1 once CASSGTGGSQYF TGCGCCAGCTCGGGGACAGGGGGCTCCCAGTACTTC
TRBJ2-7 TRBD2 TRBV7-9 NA CASSLAAGVHEQYF TGTGCCAGCAGCTTAGCCGCGGGGGTGCACGAGCAGTACTTC
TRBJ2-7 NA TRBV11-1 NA CASSLVRGGEQYF TGTGCCAGCAGCTTAGTCAGGGGTGGTGAGCAGTACTTC
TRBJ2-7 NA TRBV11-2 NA CASSLDIRGPRYEQYF TGTGCCAGCAGCTTAGATATCAGGGGCCCCCGGTACGAGCAGTACTTC
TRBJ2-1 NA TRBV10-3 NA CAISEAGPNEQFF TGTGCCATCAGTGAGGCTGGGCCCAATGAGCAGTTCTTC
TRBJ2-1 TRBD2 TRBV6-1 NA CASIRGSYTYNEQFF TGTGCCAGCATCCGCGGGAGTTATACCTACAATGAGCAGTTCTTC
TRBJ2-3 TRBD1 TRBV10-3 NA CAISGRTGGTDTQYF TGTGCCATCAGTGGGAGAACAGGGGGCACAGATACGCAGTATTTT
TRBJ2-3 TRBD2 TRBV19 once CASSMLTSSTDTQYF TGTGCCAGTAGTATGTTGACTAGCAGCACAGATACGCAGTATTTT
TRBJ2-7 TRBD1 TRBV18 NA CASSPRQGSEQYF TGTGCCAGCTCACCAAGACAGGGGAGCGAGCAGTACTTC
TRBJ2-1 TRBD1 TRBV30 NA CAWSTGGNEQFF TGTGCCTGGAGTACAGGGGGCAATGAGCAGTTCTTC
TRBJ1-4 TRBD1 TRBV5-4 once CASSADRGSEKLFF TGTGCCAGCAGCGCGGACAGGGGGTCTGAAAAACTGTTTTTT
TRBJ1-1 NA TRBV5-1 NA CASSLGGTPNTEAFF TGCGCCAGCAGCTTGGGGGGCACCCCGAACACTGAAGCTTTCTTT
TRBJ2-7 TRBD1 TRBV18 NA CASSLPGQGIYEQYF TGTGCCAGCTCGCTGCCGGGACAGGGGATCTACGAGCAGTACTTC
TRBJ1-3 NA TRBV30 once CAWSRQSGNTIYF TGTGCCTGGAGTCGACAATCTGGAAACACCATATATTTT
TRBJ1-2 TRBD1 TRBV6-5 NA CASSSLGQDYGYTF TGTGCCAGCAGCTCACTAGGACAGGACTATGGCTACACCTTC
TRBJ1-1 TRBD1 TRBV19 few CASSTTGDTEAFF TGTGCCAGTAGTACCACAGGGGACACTGAAGCTTTCTTT
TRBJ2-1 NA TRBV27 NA CASSGFLADEQFF TGTGCCAGCAGCGGGTTCTTGGCCGATGAGCAGTTCTTC
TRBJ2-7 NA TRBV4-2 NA CASSQGLYEQYF TGTGCCAGCAGCCAAGGTTTATACGAGCAGTACTTC
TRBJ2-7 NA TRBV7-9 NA CASSPIVGQYF TGTGCCAGCAGCCCAATAGTAGGGCAGTACTTC
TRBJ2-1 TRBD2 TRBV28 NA CASSLSIGAGDEQFF TGTGCCAGCAGTTTATCAATAGGGGCGGGAGACGAGCAGTTCTTC
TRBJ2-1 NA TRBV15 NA CATSREPLEAGSRNEQFF TGTGCCACCAGCAGAGAGCCCCTGGAAGCGGGCTCAAGGAATGAGCAGTTCTTC
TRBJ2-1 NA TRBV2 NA CASSENGGRHDEQFF TGTGCCAGCAGTGAGAACGGGGGGCGCCATGATGAGCAGTTCTTC
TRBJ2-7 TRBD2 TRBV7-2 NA CASSPLAGGYEQYF TGTGCCAGCAGCCCACTAGCGGGGGGCTACGAGCAGTACTTC
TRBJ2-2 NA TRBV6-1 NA CASSEPQAAKGTGELFF TGTGCCAGCAGTGAACCCCAGGCAGCCAAGGGGACCGGGGAGCTGTTTTTT
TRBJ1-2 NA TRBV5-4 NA CASSLGQNYGYTF TGTGCCAGCAGCTTAGGACAAAACTATGGCTACACCTTC
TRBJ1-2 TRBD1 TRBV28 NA CASSLIGNRGGRDYGYTF TGTGCCAGCAGTTTAATCGGTAACAGGGGAGGAAGGGACTATGGCTACACCTTC
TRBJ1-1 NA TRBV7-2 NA CASSLGLTGNTEAFF TGTGCCAGCAGCTTAGGCCTTACAGGGAACACTGAAGCTTTCTTT
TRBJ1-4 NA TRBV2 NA CASRYGRVQNEKLFF TGTGCCAGCAGATACGGACGGGTTCAAAATGAAAAACTGTTTTTT
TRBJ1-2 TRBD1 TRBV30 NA CAWSGTGVHYGYTF TGTGCCTGGAGTGGAACAGGGGTGCACTATGGCTACACCTTC
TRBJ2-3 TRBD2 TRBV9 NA CASSPSSGSTDTQYF TGTGCCAGCAGCCCCTCTAGCGGGAGCACAGATACGCAGTATTTT
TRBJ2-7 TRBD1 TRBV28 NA CASSLRTGPYEQYF TGTGCCAGCAGTTTAAGGACAGGCCCCTACGAGCAGTACTTC
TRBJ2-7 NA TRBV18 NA CASSRDGGSREQYF TGTGCCAGCTCCAGGGATGGGGGGTCGCGAGAGCAGTACTTC
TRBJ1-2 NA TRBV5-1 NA CASSLGQGAGGYTF TGCGCCAGCAGCTTGGGTCAAGGGGCGGGAGGCTACACCTTC
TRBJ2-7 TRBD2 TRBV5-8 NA CASSLIPGRVEQYF TGTGCCAGCAGCTTGATTCCGGGGAGGGTCGAGCAGTACTTC
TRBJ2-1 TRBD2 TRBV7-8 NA CASSLSGATYNEQFF TGTGCCAGCAGCCTTAGCGGGGCTACCTACAATGAGCAGTTCTTC
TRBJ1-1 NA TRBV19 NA CASRSESQRDTEAFF TGTGCCAGTAGATCGGAATCTCAAAGGGACACTGAAGCTTTCTTT
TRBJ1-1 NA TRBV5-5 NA CASSLARDPPEAFF TGTGCCAGCAGCTTGGCTCGGGATCCCCCTGAAGCTTTCTTT
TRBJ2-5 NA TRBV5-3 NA CARSLRRGGGRETQYF TGTGCCAGAAGTCTTAGACGGGGAGGGGGACGAGAGACCCAGTACTTC
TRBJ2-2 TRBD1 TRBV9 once CASRDRGTGELFF TGTGCCAGCAGAGACAGGGGCACCGGGGAGCTGTTTTTT
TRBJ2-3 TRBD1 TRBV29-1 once CSVGTGTGNTDTQYF TGCAGCGTCGGAACCGGGACAGGGAACACAGATACGCAGTATTTT
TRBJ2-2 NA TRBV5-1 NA CASSLDGALTTGELFF TGCGCCAGCAGCTTGGACGGAGCCTTGACCACCGGGGAGCTGTTTTTT
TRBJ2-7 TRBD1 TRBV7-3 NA CASSQGASYEQYF TGTGCCAGCAGCCAGGGGGCATCCTACGAGCAGTACTTC
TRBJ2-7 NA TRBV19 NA CASSGSGSSYEQYF TGTGCCAGTAGTGGGTCAGGGAGCTCCTACGAGCAGTACTTC
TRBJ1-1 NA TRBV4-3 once CASSQGVNTEAFF TGCGCCAGCAGCCAAGGTGTTAACACTGAAGCTTTCTTT
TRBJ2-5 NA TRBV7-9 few CASSLVWETQYF TGTGCCAGCAGCTTAGTGTGGGAGACCCAGTACTTC